This T cell receptor beta chain is drawn from a study of blood T cell repertoires in COVID-19. The sample holds one count of this clone. This CDR3 spans 15 amino acids. V trimming: 2 bases; J trimming: 5 bases; junction bases outside the gene matches: 8. Per germline, CDR1 SGHVS and CDR2 FNYEAQ. Generated by immunoSEQ multiplex PCR, the TCRdb table keeps only in-frame clones and is missing some. The sample records roughly 150,000 clones, 65% to 90% being singletons. Specimen: peripheral blood. This chain uses TRBV7-6 with TRBJ2-5, with 7 nucleotides matching TRBD2. The TCR sequence derives from a man over 45 with acute or convalescent COVID-19. The CDR3 DNA sequence: TGTGCCAGCAGCTTAAGTCGGGGGGAGGGGGAGACCCAGTACTTC. It is translated as CASSLSRGEGETQYF. Together with reference TRBV7-6 and TRBJ2-5, the CDR3 gives the full variable domain: GAGVSQSPRYKVTKRGQDVALRCDPISGHVSLYWYRQALGQGPEFLTYFNYEAQQDKSGLPNDRFSAERPEGSISTLTIQRTEQRDSAMYRCASSLSRGEGETQYFGPGTRLLVL.